This T cell receptor (beta chain) was identified during a study of cytomegalovirus exposure and HLA in healthy donors. For the study at large: Both the roughly 120 validation repertoires and the approximately 620 first-cohort repertoires used the same platform, as reported by a later analysis. Study findings and constraints: The classifier, whose performance was assessed in both the original and validation cohorts, reportedly diagnosed cytomegalovirus status with high specificity and sensitivity. Subsequent analysis of the roughly 120 validation repertoires found a tendency for first-cohort TCR clusters to co-occur.

Details on this clone: The antigen is undetermined.

CDR3 length equals 13 residues. Germline values: CDR1 MNHNS, CDR2 SASEGT. The V end was cut by 2 bases, the J end by 3 bases, with 7 bases between. Some clones are missing from TCRdb's copy, which holds only in-frame ones; the method was immunoSEQ multiplex PCR. Of about 120,000 clones in the sample, roughly nine tenths are singletons; the top ten hold approximately 1%. The clonotype originates from a woman aged 18-29 years in good health and CMV-seronegative. The V call is TRBV6-1, the J call TRBJ1-2; D is unclear. The sequenced sample was PBMCs. The CDR3 DNA sequence: TGTGCCAGCAGTGAACACGGTGACTATGGCTACACCTTC. This gives the protein CASSEHGDYGYTF.